This T cell receptor beta chain appears in the sequencing data of a study of T-cell reconstitution after alpha-beta-depleted transplantation in children. Unique molecular identifiers were used to barcode this TCRbeta library. Using its own MiXCR run on the PCR reads, TCRdb lists one record per CDR3 protein. The sample has approximately 230,000 distinct CDR3 sequences; roughly 25% are singletons. Between the trimmed V and J ends, which lost 5 bases and 5 bases, there was a span of 18 bases. The CDR3 covers 15 residues. The genes are TRBV12-3 or TRBV12-4 and TRBJ2-5; a weak D match, TRBD1 (6 bases). The origin of this receptor is a female patient aged 2-9 years who had a stem cell transplant for congenital amegakaryocytic thrombocytopenia, so the T cells may come from the graft donor. The sequences come from PBMCs, mostly from graft donor cells, collected 360 days after TCRalphabeta/CD19-depleted stem cell transplant. The CDR3 nucleotides are TGTGCCAGCAGTGCCACAGGGCACATCGGGGAGACCCAGTACTTC. It yields the protein CASSATGHIGETQYF.